These 24 T cell receptor beta chains were sequenced from one sample in a study of T cells after yellow fever vaccination. TCRdb reprocessed the 5' RACE reads via MiXCR and lists one record per CDR3 protein. The table lists about 350,000 distinct CDR3 sequences, around a tenth of them singletons. This specimen consisted of PBMCs, obtained on the day of the first yellow fever vaccination. These receptors were collected from a man younger than 30 who received the YFV17D yellow fever vaccine.

The table lists this clonotype with a few counts. The CDR3 DNA sequence: TGTGCCAGCAGTTCAACAGGGCGTAGGCAGTACGTC. Its protein is CASSSTGRRQYV. V is TRBV6-2 or TRBV6-3 and J is TRBJ2-7; weak D call: TRBD1 (6 bases). This CDR3 has 12 amino acids. The germline V gene has CDR1 MNHEY and CDR2 SVGEGT. V dropped 4 bases and J dropped 9 bases, with 13 bases sitting between them.

The table lists this clonotype with many counts. V and J are TRBV7-2 and TRBJ2-5, with 11 bases aligning to TRBD2. Germline V gives CDR1 SGHTA, CDR2 FQGNSA. This CDR3 is built from 17 residues. V lost 5 bases, J lost 0 bases, and 8 bases stayed unmatched. CDR3 coding DNA: TGTGCCAGCAGCCTCGAACTAGCGGGGGCACACCAAGAGACCCAGTACTTC. Translated: CASSLELAGAHQETQYF. Full variable domain (outside the CDR3, taken from reference TRBV7-2 and TRBJ2-5): GAGVSQSPSNKVTEKGKDVELRCDPISGHTALYWYRQSLGQGLEFLIYFQGNSAPDKSGLPSDRFSAERTGGSVSTLTIQRTQQEDSAVYLCASSLELAGAHQETQYFGPGTRLLVL.

J is TRBJ1-2 and V is TRBV4-2, with D possibly matching TRBD1 (6 bases). The CDR3 covers 16 residues. The V gene's germline CDR1 is LGHNA and CDR2 YNFKEQ. V lost 0 bases, J lost 5 bases, and 16 bases lay in between. CDR3 loop: CASSQDWRGRGYGYTF. DNA for the CDR3: TGTGCCAGCAGCCAAGATTGGCGGGGGCGGGGATATGGCTACACCTTC.

The chain combines TRBV28 with TRBJ1-5; D remains ambiguous. The V gene lost 5 bases and the J gene lost 0 bases, with 5 bases spanning the gap. The germline CDR1 and CDR2 sequences are MDHEN and SYDVKM. The CDR3 has 13 amino acids. Written as DNA, the CDR3 is TGTGCCAGCAGTGTGTGTAGCAATCAGCCCCAGCATTTT. This sequence encodes CASSVCSNQPQHF.

The gene calls are TRBV10-3 and TRBJ2-7, with 7 bases fitting TRBD2. The CDR3 runs to 14 residues. The germline V gene encodes CDR1 ENHRY and CDR2 SYGVKD. V lost 0 bases and J lost 5; bases outside the gene matches: 4. The CDR3 nucleotides are TGTGCCATCAGTGAGTCTGCGGGGGTTGACGAGCAGTACTTC. It specifies CAISESAGVDEQYF.

This clonotype was picked up a small number of times. This chain joins TRBV5-1 and TRBJ1-5; TRBD1 might be the D (6 bases). Germline V gives CDR1 SGHRS, CDR2 YFSETQ. The CDR3 is 15 amino acids. V was trimmed by 0 bases and J by 2 bases, leaving 9 bases between them. For the CDR3, the DNA is TGCGCCAGCAGCTTGGAGTCAGGGGGCAATCAGCCCCAGCATTTT. Translated, it gives CASSLESGGNQPQHF.

This clonotype occurred a few times. The chain combines TRBV24-1 with TRBJ2-5, with a weak D call TRBD2 (5 bases). The germline V gene encodes CDR1 KGHDR and CDR2 SFDVKD. With 4 bases removed from V and 5 bases from J, the gap between germline ends came to 13 bases. The CDR3 sequence is 14 residues long. The CDR3 region has the DNA TGTGCCACCAGTGAGCGGGTTAGTTCTGAGACCCAGTACTTC. Its translation is CATSERVSSETQYF.

Worth noting for this clonotype: A read error may explain this, as a much larger clone is one base away. This likely comes from a read error, as the CDR3 has no conserved phenylalanine or tryptophan at its end. The chain carries TRBV6-4 and TRBJ2-3, with D possibly TRBD1 on 6 matching bases. The germline V gene has CDR1 MRHNA and CDR2 SNTAGT. The V end was cut by 8 bases, the J end by 0 bases, with 12 bases between. This CDR3 is 14 amino acids long. CDR3 in DNA: TGTGCCAGCGCGACAGGATTTAGCACAGATACGCAGTATATT. Translation: CASATGFSTDTQYI.

This clonotype was counted only a few times. The V and J genes are TRBV7-3 and TRBJ2-3; a possible D gene is TRBD2 (6 bases). The length of the CDR3 is 15 residues. The germline gives CDR1 SGHTA, CDR2 FQGTGA. V dropped 5 bases and J dropped 3 bases, with 15 bases sitting between them. The CDR3: CASSLPVGGTDTQYF. CDR3 DNA sequence: TGTGCCAGCAGCCTCCCAGTGGGGGGAACAGATACGCAGTATTTT.

The rearrangement joins TRBV20-1 to TRBJ2-5; D gene unclear. Germline-derived CDR1 and CDR2 are DFQATT and SNEGSKA (reference sequence). Deletions cut 5 bases from V and 1 base from J, with 5 bases between. The CDR3 covers 11 residues. CDR3 loop: CSAGFQETQYF. CDR3 DNA sequence: TGCAGTGCTGGGTTCCAAGAGACCCAGTACTTC.

Only a few counts were recorded for this clonotype. The J gene is TRBJ1-1, the V gene TRBV5-6, with TRBD1 identical over 7 bases. J gave up 3 bases and V 1 base, and 6 bases lay outside the gene matches. This CDR3 comprises 15 residues. Germline V gives CDR1 SGHDT, CDR2 YYEEEE. The CDR3 DNA follows: TGTGCCAGCAGCTTGCCACAGGGGCGGTACACTGAAGCTTTCTTT. The encoded protein is CASSLPQGRYTEAFF.

The chain employs TRBV3-1 and TRBJ1-1; D gene unclear. V lost 10 bases, J lost 3 bases, and 15 bases lay in between. The length of the CDR3 is 13 residues. Germline values: CDR1 LGHDT, CDR2 YNNKEL (reference sequence). This CDR3 reads CATPGFKDTEAFF. DNA for the CDR3: TGTGCCACCCCAGGTTTCAAGGACACTGAAGCTTTCTTT.

This clonotype was observed many times. The rearrangement uses TRBV5-1 and TRBJ2-7; 7 bases match TRBD1. The CDR3 totals 13 residues. Germline V gene sequence: CDR1 SGHRS, CDR2 YFSETQ. The V segment lost 2 bases and the J segment 7 bases; nucleotides outside the gene matches: 6. Written as DNA, the CDR3 is TGCGCCAGCAGCTTCCAGGACAGGATAGAGCAGTACTTC. It codes for CASSFQDRIEQYF.

This clonotype was counted ten times or more. J is TRBJ2-7 and V is TRBV10-2, with a possible D match to TRBD2 (6 bases). This CDR3 contains 13 residues. The V gene lost 9 bases and the J gene lost 2 bases, with 14 bases spanning the gap. Germline V CDR1 and CDR2: WSHSY, SAAADI. CDR3 protein: CASSRRETYEQYF. The CDR3 nucleotides read TGCGCCAGTTCTAGGCGGGAAACCTACGAGCAGTACTTC.

This clonotype was seen a few times. V usage is TRBV18 and J usage is TRBJ2-5; D not resolved. The CDR3 length is 12 residues. Germline V CDR1 and CDR2: KGHSH, LQKENI. Trimming took 1 base from V and 5 from J, leaving 5 bases between them. The CDR3 sequence: CASSPLGETQYF. For the CDR3, the DNA is TGTGCCAGCTCACCACTTGGGGAGACCCAGTACTTC.

There are a few counts of this clonotype. The chain combines TRBV18 with TRBJ1-1, with TRBD1 as a possible D gene (6 bases). The CDR3 sequence is 16 residues long. Germline-derived CDR1 and CDR2 are KGHSH and LQKENI. V was pared by 6 bases and J by 2 bases, with 19 bases between. In DNA form, the CDR3 reads TGTGCCAGCTCCAACGCAGTTATAGGGGGTAACACTGAAGCTTTCTTT. Amino acid sequence: CASSNAVIGGNTEAFF.

The sample holds many counts of this clonotype. V gene TRBV5-1 combines with J gene TRBJ2-5, with D possibly TRBD1 on 6 matching bases. The CDR3 covers 13 residues. Trimming left V 4 bases short and J 5 bases short, with 12 bases between. CDR1 is SGHRS and CDR2 is YFSETQ in the germline V gene. The CDR3 nucleotides are TGCGCCAGCAGCGGAACAGGGTTTGAGACCCAGTACTTC. Translation: CASSGTGFETQYF.

The CDR3, as DNA: TGTGCCAGCAGCTCACCCCTACCGGTAGCGGGGGGTCGCACAGATACGCAGTATTTT. This sequence encodes CASSSPLPVAGGRTDTQYF. The V gene is TRBV7-6, the J gene TRBJ2-3; 10 bases are a match to TRBD2. CDR1 SGHVS and CDR2 FNYEAQ come from the germline V gene. CDR3 length: 19 amino acids. Trimming took 4 bases from V and 1 from J; bases not matched to a gene: 14.

Ten or more counts support this clonotype. This sequence joins TRBV20-1 and TRBJ2-1; no definite D call. The CDR3 runs 11 residues. V was trimmed by 6 bases and J by 0 bases, leaving 3 bases between them. CDR1 and CDR2 from the germline V gene are DFQATT and SNEGSKA (reference sequence). The CDR3 protein is CSAVSYNEQFF. In DNA, the CDR3 is TGCAGTGCGGTCTCCTACAATGAGCAGTTCTTC.

This clonotype was detected only a few times. The V and J genes are TRBV5-1 and TRBJ1-1; a possible D gene is TRBD1 (5 bases). The germline CDR1 and CDR2 sequences are SGHRS and YFSETQ. Trimming took 4 bases from V and 6 from J, leaving 19 bases between them. The CDR3 length is 15 residues. The DNA of the CDR3 is TGCGCCAGCAGCAATGGGGGGGTCCCCCCCTCTGAAGCTTTCTTT. Translating gives CASSNGGVPPSEAFF.

This clonotype turned up a few times. The gene calls are TRBV12-3 or TRBV12-4 and TRBJ2-7; D is uncertain. This CDR3 has 13 residues. V lost 1 base to trimming and J lost 6 bases, with 10 bases between them. CDR3 residues: CASSLEPTAEQYV. In DNA, the CDR3 is TGTGCCAGCAGTTTAGAACCGACCGCCGAGCAGTACGTC.

This clonotype was counted only a few times. This chain uses TRBV4-3 with TRBJ2-3; D might be TRBD1 (6 bases). V lost 0 bases and J 1 base, leaving 14 bases between the germline ends. Germline V gene lookup returns CDR1 LGHNA and CDR2 YSLEER. The CDR3 contains 17 residues. The DNA of the CDR3 is TGCGCCAGCAGCCAAGATCTCCGGTCAGGGGGCACAGATACGCAGTATTTT. Translating it yields CASSQDLRSGGTDTQYF.

This clonotype has a handful of counts. V and J are TRBV4-1 and TRBJ2-7, with 8 bases matching TRBD2. Looked up from germline, CDR1 is MGHRA and CDR2 is YSYEKL. V trimming: 1 base; J trimming: 7 bases; junction bases outside the gene matches: 15. The CDR3 runs 17 residues. Written as DNA, the CDR3 is TGCGCCAGCAGCCAAGTTTCTAGCGGGCCAAGGAATGGGGAGCAGTACTTC. Residues: CASSQVSSGPRNGEQYF.

This clonotype occurred a few times. This chain links TRBV20-1 with TRBJ1-6; D not resolved. The CDR3 is made up of 15 amino acids. V was shortened by 0 bases and J by 8 bases, with 14 bases between the two germline ends. Germline V gene lookup returns CDR1 DFQATT and CDR2 SNEGSKA (reference sequence). This CDR3 reads CSARDPGFGDSPLHF. The CDR3 DNA is TGCAGTGCTAGAGATCCGGGTTTCGGAGATTCACCCCTCCACTTT.